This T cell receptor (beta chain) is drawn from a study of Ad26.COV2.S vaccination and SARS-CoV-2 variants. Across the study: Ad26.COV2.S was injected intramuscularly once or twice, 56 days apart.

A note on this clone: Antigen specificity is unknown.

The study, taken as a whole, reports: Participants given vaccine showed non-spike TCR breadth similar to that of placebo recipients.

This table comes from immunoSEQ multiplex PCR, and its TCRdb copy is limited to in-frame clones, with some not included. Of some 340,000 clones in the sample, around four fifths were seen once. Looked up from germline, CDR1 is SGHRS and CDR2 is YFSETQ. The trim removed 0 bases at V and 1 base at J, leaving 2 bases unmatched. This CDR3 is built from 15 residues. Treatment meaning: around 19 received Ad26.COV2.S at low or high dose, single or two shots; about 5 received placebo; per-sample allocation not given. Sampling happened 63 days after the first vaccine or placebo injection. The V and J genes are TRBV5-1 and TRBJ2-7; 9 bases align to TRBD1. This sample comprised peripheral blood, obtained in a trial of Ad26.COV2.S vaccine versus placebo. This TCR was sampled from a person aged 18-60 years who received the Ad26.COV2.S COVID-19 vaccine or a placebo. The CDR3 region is CASSLVGTGSYEQYF. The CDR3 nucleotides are TGCGCCAGCAGCTTGGTTGGGACAGGGTCCTACGAGCAGTACTTC. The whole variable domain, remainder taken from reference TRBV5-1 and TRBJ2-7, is KAGVTQTPRYLIKTRGQQVTLSCSPISGHRSVSWYQQTPGQGLQFLFEYFSETQRNKGNFPGRFSGRQFSNSRSEMNVSTLELGDSALYLCASSLVGTGSYEQYFGPGTRLTVT.